A single sample gave rise to the 30 T cell receptor beta chains below, sequenced in a study of blood T cell repertoires in COVID-19. Clones were read by immunoSEQ multiplex PCR, and TCRdb kept only the in-frame ones, dropping some. The profile shows roughly 100,000 clones, 86% of them singletons. The sample was peripheral blood. These receptors were collected from a woman older than 75 with acute or convalescent COVID-19.

This clone was counted a single time. The chain recombines TRBV20-1 with TRBJ1-1; D uncertain. V lost 6 bases and J 4 bases, leaving 9 bases between the germline ends. CDR3 length: 11 amino acids. Germline V gene data show CDR1 as DFQATT and CDR2 as SNEGSKA (reference sequence). The CDR3 is CSATTGTEAFF. In DNA, the CDR3 is TGCAGTGCCACGACTGGCACTGAAGCTTTCTTT.

The chain couples TRBV13 to TRBJ2-2, with TRBD1 identical over 9 bases. The V gene end was trimmed by 3 bases and the J gene end by 8 bases; junction bases not matched to a gene: 7. The CDR3 loop spans 15 amino acids. Per germline, CDR1 PRHDT and CDR2 FYEKMQ (reference sequence). The CDR3 loop reads CASSLRQGDKGELFF. In DNA form, the CDR3 reads TGTGCCAGCAGCTTGAGACAGGGGGACAAAGGGGAGCTGTTTTTT.

DNA of the CDR3: TGTGCCAGCGCCGCAGGGGACTATGGCTACACCTTC. As protein: CASAAGDYGYTF. The V and J genes are TRBV18 and TRBJ1-2; possibly TRBD1 for D (6 bases). Germline V lookup: CDR1 KGHSH, CDR2 LQKENI. V was pared by 8 bases and J by 3 bases, with 10 bases between. CDR3 length: 12 residues.

The chain recombines TRBV25-1 with TRBJ2-5; TRBD2 agrees at 9 bases. The germline V gene encodes CDR1 MGHDK and CDR2 SYGVNS. The CDR3 has 14 amino acids. Germline trimming cut 7 bases from V and 5 bases from J; bases unmatched to any gene: 8. In nucleotides, the CDR3 is TGTGCCAGCACGGGACTAGCTTCCAAGGAGACCCAGTACTTC. Translation: CASTGLASKETQYF.

This chain connects TRBV5-6 to TRBJ1-2; 10 nucleotides align to TRBD1. The CDR3 sequence is 14 residues long. CDR1 is SGHDT, CDR2 YYEEEE, per germline. After removal of 0 bases from V and 7 bases from J, the junction contained 3 bases not matched to a gene. The CDR3: CASSLGQGARGYTF. In DNA form, the CDR3 reads TGTGCCAGCAGCTTGGGACAGGGGGCGCGTGGCTACACCTTC.

The rearrangement uses TRBV18 and TRBJ2-5, with 9 nucleotides matching TRBD2. Germline values: CDR1 KGHSH, CDR2 LQKENI. Losses at the gene ends were 5 bases for V and 1 base for J; bases not matched to a gene: 8. This CDR3 spans 16 amino acids. CDR3 in amino acids: CASSTPETSGQETQYF. CDR3 sequence (DNA): TGTGCCAGCTCAACGCCCGAGACTAGCGGCCAAGAGACCCAGTACTTC.

The CDR3 sequence is CACLAGESREQFF. In DNA form, the CDR3 reads TGTGCCTGTTTAGCGGGGGAGAGTAGGGAGCAGTTCTTC. This chain links TRBV30 with TRBJ2-1; 9 bases agree with TRBD2. Germline V gene lookup returns CDR1 GTSNPN and CDR2 SVGIG (reference sequence). The CDR3 totals 13 residues. V lost 6 bases to trimming and J lost 10 bases; unmatched junction nucleotides: 10.

This chain uses TRBV4-1 with TRBJ1-1; possible D gene TRBD1, 5 bases. Germline-derived CDR1 and CDR2 are MGHRA and YSYEKL. This CDR3 comprises 13 residues. V was clipped by 5 bases and J by 8 bases, with 15 bases between them. The CDR3 sequence: CASSSTGDSEAFF. In DNA form, the CDR3 reads TGCGCCAGCAGCTCGACGGGGGACTCGGAAGCTTTCTTT.

The rearrangement links TRBV14 to TRBJ1-1; D might be TRBD1 (6 bases). CDR1 and CDR2 (germline): SGHDN, FVKESK. V was shortened by 1 base and J by 4 bases, with 7 bases between the two germline ends. The CDR3 has 13 amino acids. The CDR3 reads CASSQADSTEAFF. CDR3 DNA: TGTGCCAGCAGCCAAGCGGACAGCACTGAAGCTTTCTTT.

The V and J genes are TRBV30 and TRBJ1-2, with D perhaps TRBD1 (6 bases). The germline gives CDR1 GTSNPN, CDR2 SVGIG (reference sequence). Between the trimmed V and J ends, which lost 3 bases and 7 bases, there was a span of 15 bases. The CDR3 extends over 13 amino acids. The CDR3 sequence: CAWRIDRLGGYTF. CDR3 bases: TGTGCCTGGAGGATAGACAGGCTGGGTGGCTACACCTTC.

The chain is built from TRBV7-2 and TRBJ1-6, with 9 bases that match TRBD1. From germline, CDR1 is SGHTA and CDR2 FQGNSA. The CDR3 is 15 residues long. The ends lost 6 bases at V and 5 bases at J; junction bases unmatched: 5. DNA for the CDR3: TGTGCCAGCAGGGGCGGACAGGGGCATAATTCACCCCTCCACTTT. Translation: CASRGGQGHNSPLHF.

Here the CDR3 DNA reads TGTGCCACCAGTGATTTAACGGGGTCCGGGGAGCTGTTTTTT. Amino acids: CATSDLTGSGELFF. V gene TRBV24-1 combines with J gene TRBJ2-2; tentatively, D is TRBD2 (5 bases). Germline-derived CDR1 and CDR2 are KGHDR and SFDVKD. CDR3 size: 14 residues. V was clipped by 1 base and J by 6 bases, with 8 bases between them.

The V and J genes are TRBV25-1 and TRBJ2-7; no reliable D call. The length of the CDR3 is 13 residues. The germline V gene has CDR1 MGHDK and CDR2 SYGVNS. V lost 10 bases to trimming and J lost 0 bases, with 13 bases between them. CDR3 sequence: CATQRSRSYEQYF. DNA for the CDR3: TGTGCCACCCAGAGGAGTCGCTCCTACGAGCAGTACTTC.

The gene calls are TRBV12-3 or TRBV12-4 and TRBJ2-2; no clear D. V was pared by 8 bases and J by 6 bases, with 7 bases between. CDR3 length equals 11 residues. CDR3: CASGHPGELFF. The CDR3 region has the DNA TGTGCCAGCGGCCACCCCGGGGAGCTGTTTTTT.

This sequence joins TRBV7-3 and TRBJ2-1, with 7 nucleotides matching TRBD1. The V and J ends lost 5 bases and 4 bases, in that order; junction bases with no gene match: 5. This CDR3 contains 14 residues. CDR1 is SGHTA, CDR2 FQGTGA, per germline. As DNA, the CDR3 is TGTGCCAGCAGCACCGGGACAGCGTACAATGAGCAGTTCTTC. It translates to CASSTGTAYNEQFF.

This chain connects TRBV27 to TRBJ1-1; weak D call: TRBD1 (5 bases). Germline V gene data show CDR1 as MNHEY and CDR2 as SMNVEV (reference sequence). Trimming removed 2 bases at V and 5 bases at J, with 21 bases between. The CDR3 totals 17 residues. This CDR3 reads CASSLIVGLGRGTEAFF. Here the CDR3 DNA reads TGTGCCAGCAGTTTAATAGTTGGTCTGGGGCGGGGGACTGAAGCTTTCTTT.

The chain combines TRBV18 with TRBJ1-5; D not resolved. Germline values: CDR1 KGHSH, CDR2 LQKENI. Trimming shortened V by 3 bases and J by 2 bases, and 8 bases separated the two germline ends. The CDR3 totals 14 residues. The CDR3 is CASSPFEGNQPQHF. CDR3 nucleotide sequence: TGTGCCAGCTCACCGTTTGAGGGCAATCAGCCCCAGCATTTT.

This clone was seen only a few times. J is TRBJ1-1 and V is TRBV11-3, with D perhaps matching TRBD1 (6 bases). Per the germline V gene, CDR1 is SGHNT and CDR2 is YENEEA. Trimming removed 5 bases from V and 2 bases from J, with 15 bases in between. This CDR3 has 15 amino acids. The DNA for the CDR3 is TGTGCCAGCAGCCCCCGGTTAGGGGGAAACACTGAAGCTTTCTTT. Its translation is CASSPRLGGNTEAFF.

V is TRBV5-1 and J is TRBJ2-5; TRBD2 matches at 11 bases. Germline-derived CDR1 and CDR2 are SGHRS and YFSETQ. This CDR3 comprises 15 residues. Trimming at V came to 0 bases and at J to 6 bases, leaving 4 bases not matched to a gene. CDR3 sequence: CASSLVGTSGQTQYF. The DNA of the CDR3 is TGCGCCAGCAGCTTGGTAGGGACTAGCGGACAGACCCAGTACTTC.

This chain joins TRBV9 and TRBJ1-2; D is perhaps TRBD1 (5 bases). Germline V gene data show CDR1 as SGDLS and CDR2 as YYNGEE. CDR3 length: 14 residues. Deletions cut 3 bases from V and 6 bases from J, with 15 bases between. CDR3 in DNA: TGTGCCAGCAGCGCCCAGACGCGACAGCATGGCTACACCTTC. Its protein product is CASSAQTRQHGYTF. Together with reference TRBV9 and TRBJ1-2, the CDR3 gives the full variable domain: DSGVTQTPKHLITATGQRVTLRCSPRSGDLSVYWYQQSLDQGLQFLIQYYNGEERAKGNILERFSAQQFPDLHSELNLSSLELGDSALYFCASSAQTRQHGYTFGSGTRLTVV.

CDR3 nucleotides: TGTGCCTGGACCCCCGGCGGTTCCCGGCGGGGCTACACCTTC. This encodes CAWTPGGSRRGYTF. The chain has TRBV30 and TRBJ1-2; no definite D call. V was pared by 4 bases and J by 8 bases, with 20 bases between. Germline lookup yields CDR1 GTSNPN and CDR2 SVGIG (reference sequence). CDR3 length: 14 residues.

The chain combines TRBV25-1 with TRBJ2-2, with D tentatively TRBD1 (5 bases). V lost 3 bases and J lost 0, with 11 bases in between. The CDR3 runs to 16 residues. Per germline, CDR1 MGHDK and CDR2 SYGVNS. The CDR3 nucleotides read TGTGCCAGCAGTGACTCACAGGTCTCGAACACCGGGGAGCTGTTTTTT. Its translation: CASSDSQVSNTGELFF.

V and J are TRBV4-2 and TRBJ2-5, with 9 bases fitting TRBD1. The trim removed 4 bases at V and 6 bases at J, leaving 6 bases unmatched. Germline V lookup: CDR1 LGHNA, CDR2 YNFKEQ. The CDR3 is made up of 14 amino acids. CDR3: CASSLGQGQQTQYF. The CDR3 nucleotides are TGTGCCAGCAGCCTGGGACAGGGACAACAGACCCAGTACTTC.

This rearrangement joins TRBV5-1 to TRBJ2-7; TRBD1 matches at 8 bases. CDR3 size: 15 residues. The germline V gene has CDR1 SGHRS and CDR2 YFSETQ. Trimming cost V 1 base and J 5 bases; bases outside gene matches: 8. CDR3 sequence reads: CASSLLGQGVNEQYF. The CDR3 DNA reads TGCGCCAGCAGCTTGCTTGGACAGGGTGTCAACGAGCAGTACTTC.

The V call is TRBV13, the J call TRBJ2-7; 11 positions agree with TRBD1. V trimming: 5 bases; J trimming: 3 bases; junction bases outside the gene matches: 3. The CDR3 length is 14 residues. CDR1 is PRHDT, CDR2 FYEKMQ, per germline (reference sequence). The CDR3 spells CASSGDRGYYEQYF. The DNA of the CDR3 is TGTGCCAGCAGCGGGGACAGGGGGTACTACGAGCAGTACTTC.

The CDR3 sequence is CASSLAPTRNSPLHF. CDR3 coding DNA: TGTGCCAGCAGCTTGGCCCCGACGCGGAATTCACCCCTCCACTTT. The rearrangement joins TRBV5-6 to TRBJ1-6, with D unclear. CDR3 size: 15 residues. The germline gives CDR1 SGHDT, CDR2 YYEEEE. V gave up 0 bases and J gave up 7 bases, with 11 bases separating them. The full variable domain, in which reference TRBV5-6 and TRBJ1-6 provide the parts outside the CDR3, is DAGVTQSPTHLIKTRGQQVTLRCSPKSGHDTVSWYQQALGQGPQFIFQYYEEEERQRGNFPDRFSGHQFPNYSSELNVNALLLGDSALYLCASSLAPTRNSPLHFGNGTRLTVT.

This clone was observed a few times. The chain combines TRBV19 with TRBJ1-6; a weak D match, TRBD1 (6 bases). CDR1 is LNHDA, CDR2 SQIVND, per germline (reference sequence). Trimming took off 5 bases at V and 9 bases at J, with 11 bases between the two ends. This CDR3 comprises 13 residues. CDR3 in amino acids: CASSPGQFSPLHF. The CDR3 DNA follows: TGTGCCAGTAGTCCGGGACAATTTTCACCCCTCCACTTT. Full variable domain (rest looked up from reference TRBV19 and TRBJ1-6): DGGITQSPKYLFRKEGQNVTLSCEQNLNHDAMYWYRQDPGQGLRLIYYSQIVNDFQKGDIAEGYSVSREKKESFPLTVTSAQKNPTAFYLCASSPGQFSPLHFGNGTRLTVT.

The chain couples TRBV28 to TRBJ2-7, with D possibly matching TRBD2 (6 bases). The CDR3 runs to 17 residues. Germline V lookup: CDR1 MDHEN, CDR2 SYDVKM. Trimming removed 6 bases from V and 0 bases from J, with 21 bases in between. The CDR3: CASSPIPILTSSYEQYF. The CDR3 nucleotides are TGTGCCAGCAGCCCGATTCCGATCTTGACTAGCTCCTACGAGCAGTACTTC. Together with reference TRBV28 and TRBJ2-7, the CDR3 gives the full variable domain: DVKVTQSSRYLVKRTGEKVFLECVQDMDHENMFWYRQDPGLGLRLIYFSYDVKMKEKGDIPEGYSVSREKKERFSLILESASTNQTSMYLCASSPIPILTSSYEQYFGPGTRLTVT.

This chain connects TRBV7-2 to TRBJ1-1; D unclear. The CDR3 contains 14 residues. V dropped 4 bases and J dropped 6 bases, with 15 bases sitting between them. CDR1 is SGHTA and CDR2 is FQGNSA in the germline V gene. The CDR3 sequence: CASSSSARKPEAFF. CDR3 nucleotide sequence: TGTGCCAGCAGCTCCTCAGCGAGGAAGCCTGAAGCTTTCTTT.

The gene calls are TRBV5-4 and TRBJ1-1; D is possibly TRBD1 (5 bases). Trimming removed 4 bases from V and 7 bases from J, with 14 bases in between. The CDR3 runs 13 residues. Germline-derived CDR1 and CDR2 are SGHNT and YYREEE (reference sequence). The CDR3: CASSPSITGEAFF. CDR3 DNA sequence: TGTGCCAGCAGCCCCTCCATAACAGGTGAAGCTTTCTTT.